This T cell receptor (beta chain) is drawn from a study of control samples from healthy donors and cancer patients. The table came from immunoSEQ multiplex PCR; TCRdb's copy has only in-frame clones and leaves some out. The sample contains hundreds of thousands of clones, over 70% of which appear only once. V gave up 6 bases and J gave up 5 bases, with 16 bases separating them. Germline lookup yields CDR1 WNHNN and CDR2 SYGVQD (reference sequence). The CDR3 has 14 amino acids. This chain joins TRBV10-1 and TRBJ1-1, with D possibly being TRBD1 (6 bases). This receptor was identified in a woman aged 55-70 years with lung cancer. The sample consisted of PBMCs. The DNA of the CDR3 is TGCGCCAGCAGCCTCATGAGGGGGGGGACTGAAGCTTTCTTT. Amino acids: CASSLMRGGTEAFF.